The present T cell receptor (beta chain) was sequenced within a study of CXCR3-negative and CXCR3-positive naive CD8 T cells. On this clonotype: As yet, its antigen is unknown.

CD45RO-CCR7+CD27+CD95- cells counted as naive CD8+ T cells. The CDR3 loop spans 16 amino acids. Looked up from germline, CDR1 is SGHTA and CDR2 is FQGNSA. The TRB libraries of cDNA were built by UMI-labeled 5' RACE. TCRdb reprocessed the 5' RACE reads and stores each CDR3 protein as one record, lacking DNA. The repertoire table contains fewer than 80,000 distinct CDR3 sequences. Study conclusions and caveats: After cryopreservation, expression of CXCR3 was partially reduced, and most assays were run with fresh PBMCs.

This TCR was recovered from a human donor in good health. Some clones in this sample may be carry-over from other donors' samples. The sample consisted of naive CXCR3- CD8+ T cells from blood. The subset here: CD45RO-CCR7+CD27+CD95- naive CD8+ T cells lacking CXCR3 (TNR3-). The chain is built from TRBV7-2 and TRBJ2-7; TCRdb selects TRBD1, and the lack of DNA leaves this call unchecked. The CDR3 here is CASSPRPVGGSYEQYF.